This T cell receptor (beta chain) was obtained from a study of T cells in Graves' hyperthyroidism and ophthalmopathy. This CDR3 contains 15 residues. Germline assignment: CDR1 LNHDA and CDR2 SQIVND (reference sequence). V was clipped by 4 bases and J by 4 bases; unmatched bases: 4. TCR beta CDR3 region amplification was performed from RNA transcripts. The TCR CDR3 was amplified in a first-round RT-PCR using the HTBI primer set. One entry per CDR3 protein results from TCRdb running MiXCR on the multiplex PCR reads. The sample contains about 360,000 distinct CDR3 sequences, around 14% of which appear only once. Uncontrolled infection, other autoimmune disease, pregnancy or lactation barred patients from enrollment.

The receptor was isolated from a woman aged 18 to 35 with Graves' hyperthyroidism. The chain recombines TRBV19 with TRBJ2-2, with 9 bases identical to TRBD1. Sequenced material: blood. Here the CDR3 DNA reads TGTGCCAGTAGTACAAGGACAGGGGCCACCGGGGAGCTGTTTTTT. Its translation is CASSTRTGATGELFF.